This T cell receptor beta chain came from a study of glioma-infiltrating T cells. Broader study findings: Non-neoplastic patients had below-expected tissue-blood divergence, while all gliomas exceeded expectation. Only very few CDR3 sequences appeared in both tissue and blood.

This clonotype was found many times. Antigen unknown. Germline V CDR1 and CDR2: SGHTA, FQGTGA. Trimming shortened V by 3 bases and J by 7 bases, and 16 bases separated the two germline ends. The CDR3 runs to 14 residues. Using RNA template, CDR3s of TCR alpha and beta were amplified with iRepertoire arm-PCR. One-step reverse transcription and amplification started from about 100-400 ng of tissue mRNA or PBMC total RNA. Each CDR3 protein gets one entry after TCRdb re-called the multiplex PCR reads with MiXCR. The repertoire holds 150,000 to 200,000 distinct CDR3 sequences, 25% to 35% seen once, with 20% in the top ten.

This receptor was obtained from a human donor with low-grade glioma or glioblastoma, undergoing nonglioma brain surgery, or in good health (not recorded which). The chain joins TRBV7-3 to TRBJ2-7; D assignment may be TRBD1 or TRBD2 (5 bases each). Sample: glioma tissue, nonneoplastic brain tissue, or PBMCs (not recorded which). CDR3 in amino acids: CASSLGDRTGEQYF. In DNA, the CDR3 is TGTGCCAGCAGCTTGGGAGACAGAACTGGAGAGCAGTACTTC.